This T cell receptor (beta chain) came from a study of blood T cell repertoires in COVID-19. Background on the study: Collection of acute and convalescent COVID-19 samples took place in the United States, Italy and Spain. The analysed material was cDNA or gDNA that came from T cells, B-cell-depleted T cells, or PBMCs.

Authors' data handling: Reference gene primer amplification gave estimated nucleated cell counts. Data came from immunoSEQ multiplex PCR; TCRdb stores just in-frame clones and leaves some out. From that table come the V and J calls and clone size; the DNA was used to work out D and trimming. The sample lists about 99,000 clones, around 88% occurring once. The clonotype was recovered from a human donor in a cohort sampled during active COVID-19. The sequenced sample was peripheral blood.

Here the CDR3 reads CASSLRDYTEAFF. The DNA of the CDR3 is TGTGCCAGCTCTCTCAGGGATTACACTGAAGCTTTCTTT. The V gene is TRBV2, the J gene TRBJ1-1; D possibly corresponds to TRBD1 (5 bases). V was trimmed by 8 bases and J by 3 bases, leaving 13 bases between them. Germline loops: CDR1 SNHLY, CDR2 FYNNEI. There are 13 residues in the CDR3.